The clone carrying this T cell receptor beta chain was seen only a few times. The sample belongs to a study of blood T cells in healthy people across ages. The second PCR ran about 6 to 11 cycles with a sample-barcoded 5' primer and J-beta primers. MiXCR, run by TCRdb on the 5' RACE reads, gives a single entry per CDR3 protein. The sample contains over 1,500,000 distinct CDR3 sequences, about 39% of which appear only once. Germline CDR1 is SEHNR and CDR2 is FQNEAQ (reference sequence). CDR3 length: 17 amino acids. V was cut by 1 base and J by 0 bases, with 16 bases left in between. Specimen: blood. The source of this sequence is a human donor in good health. The chain has TRBV7-9 and TRBJ2-7, with D perhaps TRBD1 (6 bases). CDR3 sequence: CASSLVGSGVPSYEQYF. The CDR3 nucleotides read TGTGCCAGCAGCTTAGTAGGATCAGGGGTGCCCTCCTACGAGCAGTACTTC.